This is a list of T cell receptor beta chains from one sample in a study of cytomegalovirus exposure and HLA in healthy donors. This table comes from immunoSEQ multiplex PCR, and its TCRdb copy is limited to in-frame clones, with some not included. The sample carries under 75,000 clones, around 95% recorded once. Source material: PBMCs. These receptors were collected from a woman aged 18-30 years in good health and CMV-seropositive. Each CDR3 is given with its conserved first and last residue. A D gene is named only where the DNA matches it firmly. Some rows have no size entry. The others give once, few or many, or a class for an expanded clone.

v_gene: TRBV4-3; abundance: once; d_gene: NA; j_gene: TRBJ1-3; CDR3nt: TGCGCCAGCAGCCAAGATATCTACTTCGGGGGGAGCCTCTCTGGAAACACCATATATTTT; CDR3aa: CASSQDIYFGGSLSGNTIYF
v_gene: TRBV19; abundance: NA; d_gene: TRBD1; j_gene: TRBJ1-1; CDR3nt: TGTGCCAGTACCAAACTCCGGGACAGCTCCACTGAAGCTTTCTTT; CDR3aa: CASTKLRDSSTEAFF
v_gene: TRBV19; abundance: NA; d_gene: NA; j_gene: TRBJ2-2; CDR3nt: TGTGCCAGTAGGAGCCGGAGTACCGGGGAGCTGTTTTTT; CDR3aa: CASRSRSTGELFF
v_gene: TRBV28; abundance: NA; d_gene: TRBD1; j_gene: TRBJ1-5; CDR3nt: TGTGCCAGCAGTCTAGGGACAGGGGGAGGGGGTCAGCCCCAGCATTTT; CDR3aa: CASSLGTGGGGQPQHF
v_gene: TRBV19; abundance: NA; d_gene: NA; j_gene: TRBJ2-3; CDR3nt: TGTGCCAGTAGCCTCACAGATACGCAGTATTTT; CDR3aa: CASSLTDTQYF
v_gene: TRBV29-1; abundance: NA; d_gene: NA; j_gene: TRBJ2-1; CDR3nt: TGCAGCGTTCGTAGCCCGGAGACCTACAATGAGCAGTTCTTC; CDR3aa: CSVRSPETYNEQFF
v_gene: TRBV27; abundance: NA; d_gene: TRBD2; j_gene: TRBJ2-5; CDR3nt: TGTGCCAGCAGTCCCCCTACTAGCGGGATCCTCCAAGAGACCCAGTACTTC; CDR3aa: CASSPPTSGILQETQYF
v_gene: TRBV7-3; abundance: NA; d_gene: NA; j_gene: TRBJ1-6; CDR3nt: TGTGCCAGCAGCTTAACCCCCACGGGAAATTCACCCCTCCACTTT; CDR3aa: CASSLTPTGNSPLHF
v_gene: TRBV2; abundance: NA; d_gene: NA; j_gene: TRBJ1-1; CDR3nt: TGTGCCAGCAGAGCCCGGACAGCGAACACTGAAGCTTTCTTT; CDR3aa: CASRARTANTEAFF
v_gene: TRBV5-1; abundance: NA; d_gene: TRBD2; j_gene: TRBJ2-3; CDR3nt: TGCGCCAGCAGCTTAGCGGGGAGGAGCACAGATACGCAGTATTTT; CDR3aa: CASSLAGRSTDTQYF
v_gene: TRBV25-1; abundance: NA; d_gene: TRBD1; j_gene: TRBJ1-5; CDR3nt: TGTGCCAGCAGTGAATCAGGCAGGGGGAGAAATCAGCCCCAGCATTTT; CDR3aa: CASSESGRGRNQPQHF
v_gene: TRBV4-1; abundance: NA; d_gene: NA; j_gene: TRBJ2-5; CDR3nt: TGCGCCAGCAGCCGATCAGTTTGGAGTAAAGAGACCCAGTACTTC; CDR3aa: CASSRSVWSKETQYF
v_gene: TRBV6-5; abundance: few; d_gene: NA; j_gene: TRBJ1-1; CDR3nt: TGTGCCAGCAGCGTCAGCCTACAGTCTGAAGCTTTCTTT; CDR3aa: CASSVSLQSEAFF
v_gene: TRBV30; abundance: NA; d_gene: NA; j_gene: TRBJ1-5; CDR3nt: TGTGCCTGGAGTGTACCCGGACAGTGGGTTGGCAATCAGCCCCAGCATTTT; CDR3aa: CAWSVPGQWVGNQPQHF
v_gene: TRBV5-6; abundance: NA; d_gene: NA; j_gene: TRBJ1-1; CDR3nt: TGTGCCACGGGATATACGGGACAAAGATCTGAAGCTTTCTTT; CDR3aa: CATGYTGQRSEAFF
v_gene: TRBV19; abundance: once; d_gene: NA; j_gene: TRBJ2-1; CDR3nt: TGTGCCAGTAGTACTCGGGTGGCCCCTCGGAGCGATGAGCAGTTCTTC; CDR3aa: CASSTRVAPRSDEQFF
v_gene: TRBV28; abundance: NA; d_gene: NA; j_gene: TRBJ2-1; CDR3nt: TGTGCCACCTTGAGAGGCCTAGGTGAGCAGTTCTTC; CDR3aa: CATLRGLGEQFF
v_gene: TRBV5-5; abundance: NA; d_gene: TRBD1; j_gene: TRBJ1-5; CDR3nt: TGTGCCAGCAGCCCGATAGGGACAGGCACTCAGCCCCAGCATTTT; CDR3aa: CASSPIGTGTQPQHF
v_gene: TRBV7-3; abundance: NA; d_gene: NA; j_gene: TRBJ2-1; CDR3nt: TGTGCCAGCAGCTTAAAGGGGTCCCACAATGAGCAGTTCTTC; CDR3aa: CASSLKGSHNEQFF
v_gene: TRBV15; abundance: NA; d_gene: NA; j_gene: TRBJ1-2; CDR3nt: TGTGCCACCAGCAGAGATTACCAACAGAACTATGGCTACACCTTC; CDR3aa: CATSRDYQQNYGYTF
v_gene: TRBV2; abundance: NA; d_gene: TRBD2; j_gene: TRBJ2-7; CDR3nt: TGTGCCAGCTTGGGGGGGGTAGGAATCGCGCAGTACTTC; CDR3aa: CASLGGVGIAQYF
v_gene: TRBV28; abundance: once; d_gene: TRBD1; j_gene: TRBJ1-2; CDR3nt: TGTGCCAGCAGTTCACAGACAGGGACGGATATATTATATGGCTACACCTTC; CDR3aa: CASSSQTGTDILYGYTF
v_gene: TRBV5-4; abundance: NA; d_gene: NA; j_gene: TRBJ2-2; CDR3nt: TGTGCCAGCAGCTCTTCGAACACCGGGGAGCTGTTTTTT; CDR3aa: CASSSSNTGELFF
v_gene: TRBV27; abundance: NA; d_gene: TRBD1; j_gene: TRBJ1-2; CDR3nt: TGTGCCAGCAGCCTACGACAGGGGGCTGGCTACACCTTC; CDR3aa: CASSLRQGAGYTF
v_gene: TRBV4-1; abundance: NA; d_gene: TRBD1; j_gene: TRBJ2-3; CDR3nt: TGCGCCAGCAGCCAGATACAGGGGGGAGATACGCAGTATTTT; CDR3aa: CASSQIQGGDTQYF
v_gene: TRBV27; abundance: once; d_gene: NA; j_gene: TRBJ2-1; CDR3nt: TGTGCCAGCAGTTTGTCCTCTAGCGAGAACTCCTACAATGAGCAGTTCTTC; CDR3aa: CASSLSSSENSYNEQFF
v_gene: TRBV28; abundance: NA; d_gene: NA; j_gene: TRBJ2-3; CDR3nt: TGTGCCAGCAGTTTGGACGGGACCCGGACAGATACAGATACGCAGTATTTT; CDR3aa: CASSLDGTRTDTDTQYF